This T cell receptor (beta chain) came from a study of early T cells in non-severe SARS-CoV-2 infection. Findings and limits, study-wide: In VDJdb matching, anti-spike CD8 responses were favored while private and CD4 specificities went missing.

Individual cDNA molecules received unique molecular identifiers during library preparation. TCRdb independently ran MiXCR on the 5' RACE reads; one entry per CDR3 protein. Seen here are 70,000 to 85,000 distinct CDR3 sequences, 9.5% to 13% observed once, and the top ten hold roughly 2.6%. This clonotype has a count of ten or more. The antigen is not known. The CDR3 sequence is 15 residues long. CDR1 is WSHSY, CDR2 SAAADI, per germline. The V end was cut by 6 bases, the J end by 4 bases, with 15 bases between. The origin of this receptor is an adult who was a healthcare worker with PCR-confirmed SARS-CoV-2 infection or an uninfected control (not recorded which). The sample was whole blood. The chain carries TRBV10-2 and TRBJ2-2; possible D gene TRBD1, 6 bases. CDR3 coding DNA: TGCGCCAGCAGCTTAACAGGGTCCGGCACCGGGGAGCTGTTTTTT. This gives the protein CASSLTGSGTGELFF.